The table lists the clone carrying this T cell receptor beta chain with a few counts. Its antigen is unidentified. Trimming removed 2 bases at V and 6 bases at J, with 12 bases between. Germline V CDR1 and CDR2: DFQATT, SNEGSKA (reference sequence). The CDR3 is 13 residues long. Constant-region reverse primers amplified full-length variable regions, followed by semi-nested Nested Universal Primer A PCR. TCRdb re-derived calls from the 5' RACE reads in MiXCR, one entry per CDR3 protein. This repertoire shows 10,000 to 14,000 distinct CDR3 sequences, 45% to 50% found once; its top ten account for around an eighth. Study-level findings and limits: Tumor Treg TCRs overlapped most with tumor naive CD4+ cells.

Sequencing used tumor-infiltrating naive CD4+ T cells sorted from the breast tumor. Subset of the sample: naive CD4+ T cells, CD4+CD45RA+CD25-. This TCR was recovered from a female donor with breast cancer. J is TRBJ2-3 and V is TRBV20-1, with D unresolved. CDR3 residues: CSARSPGGDTQYF. DNA of the CDR3: TGCAGTGCTAGATCCCCCGGTGGGGATACGCAGTATTTT.